The rows below give T cell receptor beta chains drawn from one sample of a study of cytotoxic CD8 clonotypes in ibrutinib-treated CLL. The method was immunoSEQ multiplex PCR; TCRdb's version includes in-frame clones alone and lacks a portion of them. The table shows 150,000 or so clones, with about 88% occurring only once. Sequencing used PBMCs, obtained at disease progression, from a patient treated with ibrutinib. The receptors were sampled from a human donor with chronic lymphocytic leukemia. The CDR3 runs from the conserved cysteine through the conserved F or W. A D gene is named only where the DNA matches it firmly. The size field is filled for only some rows; it gives once, few, many or a size class.

NA,TRBV5-6,NA,TRBJ2-5,CASSWDGGTQYF,TGTGCCAGCAGCTGGGATGGGGGGACCCAGTACTTC
NA,TRBV4-2,NA,TRBJ2-3,CASSQDRETPDTQYF,TGTGCCAGCAGCCAAGATCGGGAGACTCCAGATACGCAGTATTTT
TRBD2,TRBV7-6,NA,TRBJ2-2,CASSLTYSGANTGELFF,TGTGCCAGCAGCCTAACCTATAGCGGGGCAAACACCGGGGAGCTGTTTTTT
NA,TRBV19,NA,TRBJ1-5,CASTDREGSGNQPQHF,TGTGCCAGTACCGACAGAGAGGGTTCGGGCAATCAGCCCCAGCATTTT
TRBD1,TRBV6-1,NA,TRBJ2-1,CASSELGQAYNEQFF,TGTGCCAGCAGTGAACTGGGACAGGCATACAATGAGCAGTTCTTC
NA,TRBV27,NA,TRBJ2-1,CASSEIIGGSGFF,TGTGCCAGCAGTGAAATAATCGGGGGTTCGGGGTTCTTC
NA,TRBV5-1,NA,TRBJ1-1,CASSFGETEAFF,TGCGCCAGCAGCTTCGGGGAAACTGAAGCTTTCTTT
NA,TRBV4-1,NA,TRBJ1-3,CASSQEHTGNTIYF,TGCGCCAGCAGCCAGGAACATACTGGAAACACCATATATTTT
TRBD1,TRBV28,few,TRBJ1-2,CASISGKWDSKTSNYGYTF,TGTGCCAGCATCTCTGGGAAGTGGGACAGCAAAACTAGTAACTATGGCTACACCTTC
NA,TRBV30,NA,TRBJ1-2,CAWMRRGAGYTF,TGTGCCTGGATGCGTCGGGGGGCTGGCTACACCTTC
TRBD2,TRBV2,NA,TRBJ2-3,CASSEGTSGSTDTQYF,TGTGCCAGCAGTGAGGGTACTAGCGGGAGCACAGATACGCAGTATTTT
TRBD1,TRBV29-1,NA,TRBJ1-2,CSVSGGADYGYTF,TGCAGCGTCTCAGGGGGCGCGGACTATGGCTACACCTTC
NA,TRBV18,NA,TRBJ2-3,CASSPGYSGTDTQYF,TGTGCCAGCTCACCAGGGTATTCGGGCACAGATACGCAGTATTTT
NA,TRBV25-1,NA,TRBJ2-7,CASRPLGRSYEQYF,TGTGCCAGCAGGCCTCTAGGAAGGTCCTACGAGCAGTACTTC
NA,TRBV6-5,NA,TRBJ1-5,CASSYSRTGNQPQHF,TGTGCCAGCAGTTACTCGAGGACAGGCAATCAGCCCCAGCATTTT
TRBD2,TRBV5-1,NA,TRBJ2-1,CASSWTSGRTFYNEQFF,TGCGCCAGCAGCTGGACTAGCGGGAGGACCTTCTACAATGAGCAGTTCTTC
TRBD1,TRBV9,once,TRBJ1-3,CASSVGQGLSGNTIYF,TGTGCCAGCAGCGTAGGACAGGGCCTCTCTGGAAACACCATATATTTT
NA,TRBV19,NA,TRBJ1-2,CASSIELYGYTF,TGTGCCAGTAGTATAGAACTGTATGGCTACACCTTC
TRBD2,TRBV23-1,NA,TRBJ2-3,CASSHLAGTSTDTQYF,TGCGCCAGCAGTCACCTAGCGGGGACTAGCACAGATACGCAGTATTTT
NA,TRBV20-1,NA,TRBJ2-3,CSLDTQYF,TGCAGTTTAGATACGCAGTATTTT
NA,TRBV18,NA,TRBJ2-7,CASSQRDYEQYF,TGTGCCAGCTCCCAACGGGACTACGAGCAGTACTTC
TRBD1,TRBV7-9,NA,TRBJ1-4,CASSSRQGNEKLFF,TGTGCCAGCAGCTCGCGACAGGGAAATGAAAAACTGTTTTTT
NA,TRBV7-3,NA,TRBJ2-3,CASSLAQGGASNTDTQYF,TGTGCCAGCAGCTTAGCCCAAGGCGGAGCCAGTAATACAGATACGCAGTATTTT
NA,TRBV5-1,NA,TRBJ2-3,CASSLDSNTPAQYF,TGCGCCAGCAGCTTGGACAGTAATACACCAGCGCAGTATTTT
NA,TRBV28,NA,TRBJ2-7,CASSSTKTFTYEQYF,TGTGCCAGCAGTTCGACTAAGACCTTCACCTACGAGCAGTACTTC
TRBD1,TRBV5-6,NA,TRBJ1-5,CASSLRGGSSNQPQHF,TGTGCCAGCAGCTTGAGAGGGGGCTCAAGCAATCAGCCCCAGCATTTT
NA,TRBV5-1,NA,TRBJ1-2,CASSPEGGSGYGYTF,TGCGCCAGCAGCCCCGAAGGGGGGTCGGGCTATGGCTACACCTTC
TRBD2,TRBV9,NA,TRBJ2-3,CASRRGAGDIDTDTQYF,TGTGCCAGCCGCCGAGGGGCGGGAGATATCGACACAGATACGCAGTATTTT
TRBD2,TRBV7-7,NA,TRBJ2-3,CASSLGPAGGLSTDTQYF,TGTGCCAGCAGCTTAGGCCCAGCGGGAGGGCTCTCCACAGATACGCAGTATTTT
TRBD2,TRBV5-6,NA,TRBJ2-7,CASSGTSGTISYEQYF,TGTGCCAGCAGCGGGACTAGCGGGACAATCTCCTACGAGCAGTACTTC
NA,TRBV18,NA,TRBJ2-2,CASSPPVTGELFF,TGTGCCAGCTCACCCCCAGTCACCGGGGAGCTGTTTTTT
NA,TRBV6-1,NA,TRBJ2-1,CASSEGFRDPQFF,TGTGCCAGCAGTGAGGGGTTCCGGGACCCGCAGTTCTTC
NA,TRBV7-2,NA,TRBJ1-4,CASSLAGRSVNEKLFF,TGTGCCAGCAGCTTAGCGGGGCGGTCAGTTAATGAAAAACTGTTTTTT